The following is a T cell receptor (beta chain) sequence with its context. The PCR was carried out with 60 Vbeta primers and 13 Jbeta primers. Repertoires were generated with immunoSEQ multiplex PCR, while TCRdb's copy carries only in-frame clones and drops some. The table has under 150,000 clones, around 77% seen once. The data are from a study of cytomegalovirus exposure and HLA in healthy donors. Whole-study context: Samples from HLA-typed donors yielded about 85 million unique TCRs in an early data release.

Germline assignment: CDR1 SGHTA and CDR2 FQGNSA. Trimming took 5 bases from V and 4 from J; bases not matched to a gene: 2. The CDR3 is 13 residues long. The clonotype comes from a woman aged 50 to 60 in good health and CMV-seronegative. The chain links TRBV7-2 to TRBJ2-5, with 9 bases identical to TRBD1. Sequences were obtained from PBMCs. CDR3 bases: TGTGCCAGCAGCAAGGACAGGGGAGAGACCCAGTACTTC. Translated, it gives CASSKDRGETQYF.